A selection of T cell receptor beta chains follows, all from one sample in a study of identical twins. TCRdb called the 5' RACE reads again in MiXCR, with one record for every CDR3 protein. The sample shows hundreds of thousands of distinct CDR3 sequences, 8.6% of them seen only once. These data were also reused for a study on yellow fever vaccine responses in identical twins.

Source material: PBMCs. Receptor source: a woman aged 18-29 years in good health. The CDR3 runs from the conserved cysteine through the conserved F or W. The D gene is left open where the match is weak. Clone size appears in some rows only: once, few, many, or a class for an expanded clone.

j_call d_call clone_size v_call cdr3_aa cdr3_nt
TRBJ2-7 - few TRBV9 CASSPTRPQRGYEQYF TGTGCCAGCAGCCCAACCCGACCACAGAGAGGCTACGAGCAGTACTTC
TRBJ2-3 TRBD2 - TRBV20-1 CSASGLAGGIGTDTQYF TGCAGTGCTAGCGGGCTAGCGGGGGGTATTGGCACAGATACGCAGTATTTT
TRBJ2-4 - - TRBV7-2 CASSETGGIQYF TGTGCCAGCAGCGAGACTGGGGGGATTCAGTACTTC
TRBJ1-1 - - TRBV5-1 CASNGAQTGTEAFF TGCGCCAGCAACGGGGCCCAGACGGGCACTGAAGCTTTCTTT
TRBJ2-7 TRBD2 - TRBV20-1 CSARDGWSGKGYEQYF TGCAGTGCTAGAGATGGGTGGAGCGGGAAAGGATACGAGCAGTACTTC
TRBJ2-6 - many TRBV7-2 CASSATSGANVLTF TGTGCCAGCAGCGCGACCTCTGGGGCCAACGTCCTGACTTTC
TRBJ2-7 TRBD2 few TRBV6-1 CASSGTGVAGGPREQYF TGTGCCAGCAGTGGTACAGGGGTAGCGGGGGGGCCTCGGGAGCAGTACTTC
TRBJ1-1 - few TRBV29-1 CSVALQVNTEAFF TGCAGCGTTGCCTTACAGGTGAACACTGAAGCTTTCTTT
TRBJ2-7 - - TRBV5-6 CAMSPRTQYEQYF TGTGCCATGAGCCCCCGGACCCAGTACGAGCAGTACTTC
TRBJ2-3 TRBD1 few TRBV11-2 CASSEQGFTDTQYF TGTGCCAGCAGCGAACAGGGGTTCACAGATACGCAGTATTTT
TRBJ2-7 - many TRBV24-1 CATSDLDYEQYF TGTGCCACCAGTGATCTTGATTACGAGCAGTACTTC
TRBJ2-3 TRBD2 many TRBV4-2 CASSQGSSGVTDTQYF TGTGCCAGCAGCCAAGGCTCTAGCGGGGTCACAGATACGCAGTATTTT
TRBJ2-2 - - TRBV20-1 CSTRGGRTGELFF TGCAGCACGCGTGGGGGCCGCACCGGGGAGCTGTTTTTT
TRBJ1-5 TRBD1 - TRBV7-9 CASSPGTGVNQPQHF TGTGCCAGCAGCCCCGGGACAGGGGTCAATCAGCCCCAGCATTTT
TRBJ2-7 TRBD1 - TRBV12-3/TRBV12-4 CASSLGGQGGPYEQYF TGTGCCAGCAGTTTAGGCGGACAGGGAGGCCCCTACGAGCAGTACTTC
TRBJ2-3 TRBD1 few TRBV5-1 CASSRLRQGHIPLSTDTQYF TGCGCCAGCAGCCGGCTGCGACAGGGTCATATTCCGCTGAGCACAGATACGCAGTATTTT
TRBJ2-3 - few TRBV24-1 CATSDLGDRGTDTQYF TGTGCCACCAGTGATTTGGGGGATAGGGGCACAGATACGCAGTATTTT
TRBJ2-3 - - TRBV5-1 CASSFSGLSTDTQYF TGCGCCAGCAGCTTCTCTGGGCTCAGCACAGATACGCAGTATTTT
TRBJ2-1 TRBD2 many TRBV12-3/TRBV12-4 CASSSRLAGIYNEQFF TGTGCCAGCAGTTCAAGACTAGCGGGTATCTACAATGAGCAGTTCTTC
TRBJ2-1 TRBD2 few TRBV5-6 CASRGLAGGYNEQFF TGTGCCAGCAGGGGACTAGCGGGGGGGTACAATGAGCAGTTCTTC
TRBJ2-7 TRBD2 many TRBV5-1 CASSRGVAGGLYEQYF TGCGCCAGCAGCCGAGGAGTTGCGGGAGGCCTGTACGAGCAGTACTTC
TRBJ2-7 TRBD1 many TRBV12-3/TRBV12-4 CASAPTQGADEQYF TGTGCCAGCGCCCCCACTCAGGGGGCGGACGAGCAGTACTTC
TRBJ2-3 TRBD2 few TRBV20-1 CSARALAGFDTQYF TGCAGTGCTAGAGCGCTAGCGGGATTCGATACGCAGTATTTT
TRBJ2-1 - - TRBV10-3 CAISDGESAYNEQFF TGTGCCATCAGTGACGGGGAGTCCGCCTACAATGAGCAGTTCTTC
TRBJ2-2 - - TRBV30 CASPGTPNTGELFF TGTGCCTCCCCCGGGACACCGAACACCGGGGAGCTGTTTTTT
TRBJ1-4 TRBD1 few TRBV29-1 CSVQQGTNEKLFF TGCAGCGTACAACAGGGGACTAATGAAAAACTGTTTTTT
TRBJ2-7 - - TRBV7-3 CASSRSGGEQYF TGTGCCAGCAGCCGAAGTGGTGGCGAGCAGTACTTC
TRBJ1-1 TRBD1 - TRBV28 CASNRDRVVTEAFF TGTGCCAGCAACCGGGACAGGGTGGTCACTGAAGCTTTCTTT
TRBJ2-1 - - TRBV10-3 CATLDGPLYNEQFF TGTGCCACTTTGGACGGGCCTCTTTACAATGAGCAGTTCTTC
TRBJ2-1 - - TRBV7-9 CASSPAYGGGGIHEQFF TGTGCCAGCAGCCCCGCGTACGGAGGGGGGGGGATTCATGAGCAGTTCTTC
TRBJ2-1 - - TRBV20-1 CSARVAAISYNEQFF TGCAGTGCTAGAGTGGCTGCGATCTCCTACAATGAGCAGTTCTTC
TRBJ2-7 TRBD2 - TRBV7-9 CASSRPSGNFYEQYF TGTGCCAGCAGCCGACCCAGCGGGAACTTTTACGAGCAGTACTTC